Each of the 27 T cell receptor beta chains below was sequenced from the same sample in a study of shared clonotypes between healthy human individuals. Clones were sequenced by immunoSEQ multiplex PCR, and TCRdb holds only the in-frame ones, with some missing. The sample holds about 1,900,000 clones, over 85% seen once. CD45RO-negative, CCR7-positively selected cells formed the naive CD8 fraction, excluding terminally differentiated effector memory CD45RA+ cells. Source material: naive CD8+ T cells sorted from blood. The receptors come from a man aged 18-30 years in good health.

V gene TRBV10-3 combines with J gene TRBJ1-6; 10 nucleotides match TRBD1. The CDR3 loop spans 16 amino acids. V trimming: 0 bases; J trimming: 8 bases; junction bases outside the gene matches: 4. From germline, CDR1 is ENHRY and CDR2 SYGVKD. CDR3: CAISESGTGDYSPLHF. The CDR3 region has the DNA TGTGCCATCAGTGAGTCTGGGACAGGGGATTATTCACCCCTCCACTTT.

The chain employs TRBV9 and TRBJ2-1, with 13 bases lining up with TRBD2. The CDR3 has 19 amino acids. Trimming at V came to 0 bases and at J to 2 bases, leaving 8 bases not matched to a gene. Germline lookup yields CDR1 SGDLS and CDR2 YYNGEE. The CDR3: CASSVAGLAGEGAYNEQFF. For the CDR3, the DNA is TGTGCCAGCAGCGTAGCAGGACTAGCGGGAGAGGGGGCCTACAATGAGCAGTTCTTC.

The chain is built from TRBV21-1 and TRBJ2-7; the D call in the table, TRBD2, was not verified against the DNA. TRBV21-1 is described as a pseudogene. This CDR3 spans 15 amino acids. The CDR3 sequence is CASSVQTGGFYEQYF. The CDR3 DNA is TGTGCCAGCAGCGTGCAAACGGGAGGGTTCTACGAGCAGTACTTC.

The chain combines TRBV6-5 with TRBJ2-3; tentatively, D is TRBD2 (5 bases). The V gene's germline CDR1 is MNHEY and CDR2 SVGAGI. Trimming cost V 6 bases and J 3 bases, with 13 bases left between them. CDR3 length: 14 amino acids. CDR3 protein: CASRSIRTTDTQYF. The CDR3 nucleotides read TGTGCCAGCAGGAGTATCAGGACTACAGATACGCAGTATTTT.

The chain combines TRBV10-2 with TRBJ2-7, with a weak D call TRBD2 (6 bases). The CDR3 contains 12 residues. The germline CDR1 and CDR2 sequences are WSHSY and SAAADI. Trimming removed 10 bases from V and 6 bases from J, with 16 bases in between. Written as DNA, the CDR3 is TGCGCCACCGGGGGTGGAGGGCGCGAGCAGTACTTC. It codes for CATGGGGREQYF.

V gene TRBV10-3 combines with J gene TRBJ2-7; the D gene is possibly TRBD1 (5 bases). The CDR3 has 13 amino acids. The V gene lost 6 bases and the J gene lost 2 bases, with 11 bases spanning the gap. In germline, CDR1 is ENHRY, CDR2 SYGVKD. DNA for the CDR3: TGTGCCATCAGCCTCGACAGTACCTACGAGCAGTACTTC. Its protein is CAISLDSTYEQYF.

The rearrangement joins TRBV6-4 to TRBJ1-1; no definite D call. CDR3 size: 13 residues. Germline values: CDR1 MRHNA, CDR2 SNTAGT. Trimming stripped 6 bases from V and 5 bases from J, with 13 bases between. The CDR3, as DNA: TGTGCCAGCAGGCGGTGGGCATATACTGAAGCTTTCTTT. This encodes CASRRWAYTEAFF.

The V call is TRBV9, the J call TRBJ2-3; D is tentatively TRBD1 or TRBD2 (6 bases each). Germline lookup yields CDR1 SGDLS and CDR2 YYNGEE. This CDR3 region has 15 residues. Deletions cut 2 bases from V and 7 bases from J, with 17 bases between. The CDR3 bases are TGTGCCAGCAGCGTTAGGGGGGCTGGGGAAAATACGCAGTATTTT. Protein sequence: CASSVRGAGENTQYF.

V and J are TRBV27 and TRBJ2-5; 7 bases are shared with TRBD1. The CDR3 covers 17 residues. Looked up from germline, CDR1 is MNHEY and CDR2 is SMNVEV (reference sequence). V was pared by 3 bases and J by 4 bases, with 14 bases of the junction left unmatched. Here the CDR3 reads CASSFPNRGGIGETQYF. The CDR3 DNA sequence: TGTGCCAGCAGTTTCCCGAACAGGGGTGGGATCGGAGAGACCCAGTACTTC.

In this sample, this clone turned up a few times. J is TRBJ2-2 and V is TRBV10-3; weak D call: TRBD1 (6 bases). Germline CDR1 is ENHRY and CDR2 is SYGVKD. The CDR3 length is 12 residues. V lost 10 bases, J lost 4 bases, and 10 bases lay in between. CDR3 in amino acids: CATQGGTGELFF. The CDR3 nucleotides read TGTGCCACCCAAGGGGGCACCGGGGAGCTGTTTTTT.

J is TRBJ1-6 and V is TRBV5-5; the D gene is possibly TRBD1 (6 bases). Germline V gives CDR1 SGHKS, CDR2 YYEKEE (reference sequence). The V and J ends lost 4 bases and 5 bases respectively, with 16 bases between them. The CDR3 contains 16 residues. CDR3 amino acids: CASSPQWGQDNSPLHF. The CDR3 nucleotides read TGTGCCAGCAGCCCCCAGTGGGGGCAGGATAATTCACCCCTCCACTTT.

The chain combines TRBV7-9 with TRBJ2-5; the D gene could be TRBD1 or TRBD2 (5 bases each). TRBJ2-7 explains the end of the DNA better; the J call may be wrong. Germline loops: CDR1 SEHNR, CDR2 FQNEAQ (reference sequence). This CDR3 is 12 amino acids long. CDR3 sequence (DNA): TGTGCCAGCAGCTTGGGGACCAACGAGCAGTACTTC. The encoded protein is CASSLGTNEQYF.

The CDR3 spells CASSEIRPSGLAGLNNEQFF. Here the CDR3 DNA reads TGCGCCAGCAGTGAGATCCGCCCTTCGGGACTAGCGGGATTGAACAATGAGCAGTTCTTC. This chain joins TRBV10-2 and TRBJ2-1; 13 bases are shared with TRBD2. The CDR3 contains 20 residues. Trimming removed 2 bases from V and 5 bases from J; junction bases left unmatched: 15. Per the germline V gene, CDR1 is WSHSY and CDR2 is SAAADI.

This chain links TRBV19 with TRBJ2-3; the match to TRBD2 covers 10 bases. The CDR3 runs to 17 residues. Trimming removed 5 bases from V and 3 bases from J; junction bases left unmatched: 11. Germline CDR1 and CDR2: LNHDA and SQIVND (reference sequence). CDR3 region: CASSEQREGPFTDTQYF. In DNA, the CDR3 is TGTGCCAGTAGTGAACAGCGGGAGGGCCCCTTTACAGATACGCAGTATTTT.

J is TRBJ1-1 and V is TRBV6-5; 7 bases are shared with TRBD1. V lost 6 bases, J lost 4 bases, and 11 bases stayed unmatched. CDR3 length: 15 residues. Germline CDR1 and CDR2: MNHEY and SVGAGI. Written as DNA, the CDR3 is TGTGCCAGCAGCCTCGGGCGACAGGGAGTCACTGAAGCTTTCTTT. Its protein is CASSLGRQGVTEAFF.

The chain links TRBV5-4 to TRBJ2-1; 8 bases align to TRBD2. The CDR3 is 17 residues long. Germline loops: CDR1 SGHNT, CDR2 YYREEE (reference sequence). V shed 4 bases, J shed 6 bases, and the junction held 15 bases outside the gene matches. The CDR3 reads CASSSLGAASGFNEQFF. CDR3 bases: TGTGCCAGCAGCAGCTTGGGGGCGGCTAGCGGGTTCAATGAGCAGTTCTTC.

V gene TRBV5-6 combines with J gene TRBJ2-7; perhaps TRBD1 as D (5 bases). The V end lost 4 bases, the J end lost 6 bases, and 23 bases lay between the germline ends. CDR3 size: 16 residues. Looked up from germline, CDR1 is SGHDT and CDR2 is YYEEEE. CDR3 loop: CASSIGWGPQLGEQYF. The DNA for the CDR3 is TGTGCCAGCAGCATAGGGTGGGGCCCGCAGCTCGGCGAGCAGTACTTC.

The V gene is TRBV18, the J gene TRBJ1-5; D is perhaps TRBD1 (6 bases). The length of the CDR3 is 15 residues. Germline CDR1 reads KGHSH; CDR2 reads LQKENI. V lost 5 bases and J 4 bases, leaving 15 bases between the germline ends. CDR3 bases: TGTGCCAGCTCATTGGACAGTGGCTGGAATCAGCCCCAGCATTTT. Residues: CASSLDSGWNQPQHF.

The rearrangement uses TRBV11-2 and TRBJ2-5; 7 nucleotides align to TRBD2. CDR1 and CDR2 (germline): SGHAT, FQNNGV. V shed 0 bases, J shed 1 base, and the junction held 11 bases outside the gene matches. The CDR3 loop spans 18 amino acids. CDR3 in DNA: TGTGCCAGCAGCTTAGAGTATGGTGGCGGGGAGGGCCAAGAGACCCAGTACTTC. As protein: CASSLEYGGGEGQETQYF.

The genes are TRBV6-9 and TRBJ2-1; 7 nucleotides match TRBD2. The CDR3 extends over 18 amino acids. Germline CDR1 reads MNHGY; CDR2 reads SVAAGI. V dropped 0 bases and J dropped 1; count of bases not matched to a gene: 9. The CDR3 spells CASSYSIARRGSYNEQFF. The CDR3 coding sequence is TGTGCCAGCAGTTATTCGATAGCTCGGCGGGGGTCCTACAATGAGCAGTTCTTC.

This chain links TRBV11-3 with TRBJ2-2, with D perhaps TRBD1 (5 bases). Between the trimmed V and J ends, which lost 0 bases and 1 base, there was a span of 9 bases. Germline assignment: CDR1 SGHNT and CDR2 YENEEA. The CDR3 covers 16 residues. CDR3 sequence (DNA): TGTGCCAGCAGCTTAGAACCGACAGAGAACACCGGGGAGCTGTTTTTT. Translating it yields CASSLEPTENTGELFF.

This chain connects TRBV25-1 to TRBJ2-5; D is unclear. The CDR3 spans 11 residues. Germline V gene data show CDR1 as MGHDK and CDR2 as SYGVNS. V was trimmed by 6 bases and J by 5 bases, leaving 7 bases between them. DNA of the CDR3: TGTGCCAGCAGGGCTGGGGAGACCCAGTACTTC. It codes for CASRAGETQYF.

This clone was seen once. The CDR3 region has the DNA TGTGCCAGCAGTTCAGACCTCGTCGGACACCACGAGCAGTACTTC. Protein sequence: CASSSDLVGHHEQYF. The V and J genes are TRBV7-9 and TRBJ2-7, with TRBD1 as a possible D gene (5 bases). CDR3 length: 15 residues. V lost 6 bases and J lost 5, with 20 bases in between. Per germline, CDR1 SEHNR and CDR2 FQNEAQ (reference sequence).

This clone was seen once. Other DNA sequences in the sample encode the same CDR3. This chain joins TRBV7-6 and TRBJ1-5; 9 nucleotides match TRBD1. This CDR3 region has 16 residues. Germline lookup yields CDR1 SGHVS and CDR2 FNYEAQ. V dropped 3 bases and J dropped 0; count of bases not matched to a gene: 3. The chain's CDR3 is CASSLGQGGSNQPQHF. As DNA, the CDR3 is TGTGCCAGCAGCTTGGGACAGGGTGGTAGCAATCAGCCCCAGCATTTT.

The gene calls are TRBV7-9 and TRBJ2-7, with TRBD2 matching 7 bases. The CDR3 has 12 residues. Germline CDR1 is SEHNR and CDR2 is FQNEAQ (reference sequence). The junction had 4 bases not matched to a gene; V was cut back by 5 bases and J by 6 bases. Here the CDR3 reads CASSPTSVEQYF. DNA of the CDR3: TGTGCCAGCAGCCCAACTAGCGTCGAGCAGTACTTC. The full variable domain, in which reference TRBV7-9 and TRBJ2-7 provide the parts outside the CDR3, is DTGVSQNPRHKITKRGQNVTFRCDPISEHNRLYWYRQTLGQGPEFLTYFQNEAQLEKSRLLSDRFSAERPKGSFSTLEIQRTEQGDSAMYLCASSPTSVEQYFGPGTRLTVT.

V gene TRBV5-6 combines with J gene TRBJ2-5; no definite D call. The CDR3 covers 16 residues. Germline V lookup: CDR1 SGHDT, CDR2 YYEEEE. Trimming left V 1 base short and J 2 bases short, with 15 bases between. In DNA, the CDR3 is TGTGCCAGCAGCTTGAAGAATAGCAGTAAGCAAGAGACCCAGTACTTC. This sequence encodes CASSLKNSSKQETQYF.

CDR3 residues: CASSLDAGSYEQYF. The DNA of the CDR3 is TGCGCCAGCAGCTTGGACGCAGGCTCCTACGAGCAGTACTTC. The chain employs TRBV5-1 and TRBJ2-7, with unresolved D. The length of the CDR3 is 14 residues. V was pared by 0 bases and J by 0 bases, with 7 bases between. The V gene's germline CDR1 is SGHRS and CDR2 YFSETQ.